Given below is one T cell receptor (beta chain) in context. This entry belongs to a study of T cell responses to AZD1222 COVID-19 vaccine. Trimming left V 3 bases short and J 6 bases short, with 9 bases between. CDR1 and CDR2 (germline): MNHNS, SASEGT. CDR3 length: 13 amino acids. This table comes from immunoSEQ multiplex PCR, and its TCRdb copy is limited to in-frame clones, with some not included. The table has about 140,000 clones, 85% to 95% seen once. The chain recombines TRBV6-1 with TRBJ1-5, with D unresolved. This receptor was identified in an adult in good health. Specimen: peripheral blood, collected on day 0 of AZD1222 vaccination. CDR3 sequence reads: CASSERGFQPQHF. The CDR3 DNA reads as TGTGCCAGCAGTGAGAGAGGGTTTCAGCCCCAGCATTTT.